This section outlines one T cell receptor (beta chain) sequence together with its context. Its antigen is not yet known. No much larger clone exists at a distance of one base, and base qualities are not known. This entry is derived from a study of blood T cell repertoires in COVID-19 (dated by TCRdb to the early 2020s). Describing the broader study: Samples covering the acute and convalescent phases of COVID-19 were provided by collaborators in the United States, Italy and Spain. The dataset comprised deeply sampled blood TCRbeta repertoires from subjects exposed to, actively infected with, or recovered from COVID-19. HLA class I and class II types, where available, came from metadata supplied by the sample provider rather than from assay-based typing. Samples were obtained from the ongoing ImmuneRACE study (first 160 participants) and from over 1,000 subjects provided by 6 global collaborators. The repertoires were released in a freely available public database intended as a resource for research on the immune response to SARS-CoV-2. Nearly every sample came with metadata listing a de-identified subject ID, COVID-19 status, age in years and sex. The material from the prospective study consisted of cDNA or gDNA derived from T cells, B-cell-depleted T cells, or PBMCs.

The germline V and J ends show losses of 5 bases and 6 bases respectively, and no gene match explains 11 bases of the junction. Including the terminal cysteine and phenylalanine, the CDR3 comprises 14 residues. Only CDR3 DNA is held: 42 bases, read in frame from base 1. Based on the germline V gene, the CDR1 and CDR2 sequences are SGHRS and YFSETQ. Enrolling through a virtual design, the prospective study's participants ranged in age from roughly 18 to 90 years and lived across more than 20 United States geographic areas. In the prospective study, cohorts were assigned on the basis of participant-reported clinical history obtained from a screening survey and a study questionnaire. Recovered participants in ImmuneRACE Cohort 3 were defined as having two consecutive negative NP/OP PCR tests, clearance from a healthcare professional, or resolution of symptoms. In the prospective study, whole blood, serum and a nasopharyngeal or oropharyngeal swab were collected from each participant by mobile phlebotomists. Additional blood draws and questionnaires over an approximately two-month period could optionally be provided by prospective study participants. Before DNA extraction, prospective study blood samples were shipped either frozen or at room temperature.

TCRbeta CDR3 regions were amplified from genomic DNA by means of the immunoSEQ Assay, a bias-controlled multiplex PCR. As for the original processing: Within the assay, amplification of reference gene primers was used to estimate how many nucleated cells each sample contained. Sequence reads were collapsed and filtered to measure the absolute abundance of every unique TCRbeta CDR3 rearrangement. For each sample, productive Simpson clonality was calculated as the square root of Simpson's diversity index over productive rearrangements. TCRdb took this table from immuneACCESS and kept in-frame rearrangements with V and J called. Such tables lack part of the clones; where checked against another copy, unresolved V genes explain under half of the gap, and the rest is unexplained. D and trimming were read from the DNA, whereas the V and J calls and clone size are those reported in that table. Within this sample are some 200,000 clones, with roughly nine tenths of them counted one time only. Approximately 2.4% of the sample belongs to the ten largest clones.

The full study reports these points: The quantity of clinical and demographic metadata differed by source and by participant and was supplied without curation.

The sequence derives from a woman in her thirties who had recovered from COVID-19. Sequences were obtained from PBMCs or T cells enriched from blood (not recorded which). The chain is encoded by TRBV5-1 joined to TRBJ2-7; the junction holds 7 bases that match TRBD1. The CDR3 region reads CASRSTVTGTEQYF. The bases are TGCGCCAGCAGATCTACGGTGACAGGGACCGAGCAGTACTTC.